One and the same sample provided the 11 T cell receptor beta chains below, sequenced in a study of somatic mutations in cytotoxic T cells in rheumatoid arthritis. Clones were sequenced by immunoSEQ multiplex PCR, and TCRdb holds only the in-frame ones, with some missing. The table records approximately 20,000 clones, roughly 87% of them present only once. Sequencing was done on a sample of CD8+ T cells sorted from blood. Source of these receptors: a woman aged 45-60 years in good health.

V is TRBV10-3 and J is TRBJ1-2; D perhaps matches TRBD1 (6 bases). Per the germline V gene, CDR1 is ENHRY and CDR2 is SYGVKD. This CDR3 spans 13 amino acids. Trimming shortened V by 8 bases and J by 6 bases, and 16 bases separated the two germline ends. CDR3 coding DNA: TGTGCCATCTACGAGGCAGGGGAAAATGGCTACACCTTC. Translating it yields CAIYEAGENGYTF.

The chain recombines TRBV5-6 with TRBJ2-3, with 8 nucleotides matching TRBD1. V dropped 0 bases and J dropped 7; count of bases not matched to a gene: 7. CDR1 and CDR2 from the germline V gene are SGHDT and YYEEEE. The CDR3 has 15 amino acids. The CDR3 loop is CASSLGTGGRNTQYF. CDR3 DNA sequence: TGTGCCAGCAGCTTGGGTACAGGGGGTCGGAATACGCAGTATTTT.

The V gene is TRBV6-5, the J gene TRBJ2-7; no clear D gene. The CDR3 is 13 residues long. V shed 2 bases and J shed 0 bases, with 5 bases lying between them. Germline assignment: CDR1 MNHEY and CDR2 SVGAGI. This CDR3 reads CASSYVGSYEQYF. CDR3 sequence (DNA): TGTGCCAGCAGTTACGTCGGCTCCTACGAGCAGTACTTC.

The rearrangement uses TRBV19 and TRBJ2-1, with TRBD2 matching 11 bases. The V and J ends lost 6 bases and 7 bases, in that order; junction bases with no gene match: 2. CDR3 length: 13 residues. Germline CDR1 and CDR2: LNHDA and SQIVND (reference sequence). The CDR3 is CASRRTSGNEQFF. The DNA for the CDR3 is TGTGCCAGTAGAAGGACTAGCGGGAATGAGCAGTTCTTC.

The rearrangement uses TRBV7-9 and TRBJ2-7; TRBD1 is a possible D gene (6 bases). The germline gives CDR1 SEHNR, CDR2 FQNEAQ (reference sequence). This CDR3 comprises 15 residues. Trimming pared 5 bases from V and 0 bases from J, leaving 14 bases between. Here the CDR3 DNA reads TGTGCCAGCAGCCCAGGGGACGGCAGCTCCTACGAGCAGTACTTC. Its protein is CASSPGDGSSYEQYF.

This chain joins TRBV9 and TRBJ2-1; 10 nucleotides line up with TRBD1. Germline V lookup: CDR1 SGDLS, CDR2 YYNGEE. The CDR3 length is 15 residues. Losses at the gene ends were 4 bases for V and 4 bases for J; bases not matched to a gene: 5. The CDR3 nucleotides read TGTGCCAGCAGCTTCCGGGACAGGGGATACAATGAGCAGTTCTTC. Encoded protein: CASSFRDRGYNEQFF.

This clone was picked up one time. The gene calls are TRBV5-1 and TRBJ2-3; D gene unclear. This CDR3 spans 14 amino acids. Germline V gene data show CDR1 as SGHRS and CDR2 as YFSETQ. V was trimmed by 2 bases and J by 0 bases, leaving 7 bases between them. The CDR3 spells CASSFLWSTDTQYF. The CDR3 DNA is TGCGCCAGCAGCTTCTTGTGGAGCACAGATACGCAGTATTTT.

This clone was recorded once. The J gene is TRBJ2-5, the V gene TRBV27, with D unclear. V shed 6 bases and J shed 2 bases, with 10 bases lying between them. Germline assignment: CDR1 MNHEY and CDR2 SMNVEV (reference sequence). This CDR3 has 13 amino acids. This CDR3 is CASSIHGQETQYF. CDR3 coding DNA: TGTGCCAGCAGCATACACGGACAAGAGACCCAGTACTTC.

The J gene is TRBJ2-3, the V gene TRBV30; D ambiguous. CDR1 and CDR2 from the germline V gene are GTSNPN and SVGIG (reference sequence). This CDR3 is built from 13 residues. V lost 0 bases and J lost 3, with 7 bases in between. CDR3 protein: CAWSVIATDTQYF. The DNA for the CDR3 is TGTGCCTGGAGTGTGATAGCTACAGATACGCAGTATTTT.

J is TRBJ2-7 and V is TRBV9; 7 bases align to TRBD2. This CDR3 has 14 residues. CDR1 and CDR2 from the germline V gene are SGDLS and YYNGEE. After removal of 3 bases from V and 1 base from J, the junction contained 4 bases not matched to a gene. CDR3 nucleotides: TGTGCCAGCAGCGGGAGCGGGACTTCCTACGAGCAGTACTTC. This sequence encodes CASSGSGTSYEQYF. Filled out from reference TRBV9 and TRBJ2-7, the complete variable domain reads DSGVTQTPKHLITATGQRVTLRCSPRSGDLSVYWYQQSLDQGLQFLIQYYNGEERAKGNILERFSAQQFPDLHSELNLSSLELGDSALYFCASSGSGTSYEQYFGPGTRLTVT.

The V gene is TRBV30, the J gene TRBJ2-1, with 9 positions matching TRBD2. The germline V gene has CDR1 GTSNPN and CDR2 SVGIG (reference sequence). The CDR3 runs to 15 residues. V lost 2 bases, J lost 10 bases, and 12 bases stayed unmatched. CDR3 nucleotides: TGTGCCTGGAGTTTTCAGGCGGGAGGGCCATGGGAGCAGTTCTTC. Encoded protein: CAWSFQAGGPWEQFF. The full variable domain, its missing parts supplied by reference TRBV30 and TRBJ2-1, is SQTIHQWPATLVQPVGSPLSLECTVEGTSNPNLYWYRQAAGRGLQLLFYSVGIGQISSEVPQNLSASRPQDRQFILSSKKLLLSDSGFYLCAWSFQAGGPWEQFFGPGTRLTVL.